This T cell receptor (beta chain) was identified in a study of cytomegalovirus exposure and HLA in healthy donors. The study's findings and limits: Diagnosis of cytomegalovirus status made by the classifier reportedly showed high specificity and sensitivity.

With V trimmed by 3 bases and J by 6 bases, 1 base remained unmatched. The length of the CDR3 is 15 residues. Germline V gives CDR1 MRHNA, CDR2 SNTAGT. About this clone itself: Its antigen is unknown.

Clones were read by immunoSEQ multiplex PCR, and TCRdb kept only the in-frame ones, dropping some. The data hold about 56,000 clones, with about 92% observed a single time. Sequenced: PBMCs. The genes are TRBV6-4 and TRBJ2-2, with 13 bases identical to TRBD2. The sequence was collected from a man younger than 30 in good health and CMV-seronegative. CDR3 nucleotides: TGTGCCAGCAGTGAGGGACTAGCGGGATCCGGGGAGCTGTTTTTT. Residues: CASSEGLAGSGELFF.